Listed below are T cell receptor beta chains from one sample, sequenced in a study of a mutant IDH1 vaccine in newly diagnosed glioma. Assay: immunoSEQ multiplex PCR; the TCRdb copy retains only in-frame clones and omits some. Among 25,000 to 30,000 clones, 80% to 85% were seen once, and the ten largest hold approximately 17%. Which antigens these TCRs recognize remains unknown. Here the sequenced sample was PBMCs, taken from a glioma patient whose treatment included an IDH1 peptide vaccine. All receptors derive from a woman aged 30 to 39 with glioma. CDR3s include the opening cysteine and the closing phenylalanine or tryptophan. A D gene is named only where the DNA matches it firmly. The size field is filled for only some rows; it gives once, few, many or a size class.

CASSPWTGQNTEAFF,TGTGCCAGCTCACCCTGGACAGGTCAGAACACTGAAGCTTTCTTT,.,TRBV18,TRBD1,TRBJ1-1
CASSPISGGF,TGTGCCAGCAGCCCAATATCAGGGGGCTTT,.,TRBV7-9,TRBD1,TRBJ1-1
CSVEMGVGETQYF,TGCAGCGTTGAAATGGGGGTAGGCGAGACCCAGTACTTC,.,TRBV29-1,.,TRBJ2-5
CASSDMPGYGYTF,TGTGCCAGCAGTGATATGCCAGGCTATGGCTACACCTTC,once,TRBV2,.,TRBJ1-2
CASTQGRGTEAFF,TGTGCCAGCACGCAGGGGAGGGGGACTGAAGCTTTCTTT,.,TRBV6-1,.,TRBJ1-1
CASGLNRGYGEAFF,TGTGCTAGTGGTTTGAACAGGGGTTATGGTGAAGCTTTCTTT,.,TRBV12-5,TRBD1,TRBJ1-1
CASSLALTDKYEQYF,TGTGCCAGCAGCTTAGCGTTGACAGATAAATACGAGCAGTACTTC,.,TRBV7-8,.,TRBJ2-7
CSVGRGIPWTEAFF,TGCAGCGTAGGCAGGGGAATACCATGGACTGAAGCTTTCTTT,.,TRBV29-1,.,TRBJ1-1
CASRQPGGTDTQYF,TGTGCCAGCAGACAGCCGGGGGGCACAGATACGCAGTATTTT,.,TRBV6-5,.,TRBJ2-3
CAISVSYEQYF,TGTGCCATCAGTGTAAGCTACGAGCAGTACTTC,.,TRBV10-3,.,TRBJ2-7
CASSNGGLGTDTQYF,TGCGCCAGCAGCAACGGAGGGTTGGGCACAGATACGCAGTATTTT,.,TRBV5-1,.,TRBJ2-3
CASSQAEYGYTF,TGTGCCAGCAGCCAGGCAGAGTATGGCTACACCTTC,.,TRBV7-9,.,TRBJ1-2
CASREDAYGYTF,TGCGCCAGCAGAGAGGACGCCTATGGCTACACCTTC,.,TRBV5-1,.,TRBJ1-2
CASSLGPGQGNEKLFF,TGCGCCAGCAGCTTGGGACCGGGACAGGGTAATGAAAAACTGTTTTTT,.,TRBV5-1,TRBD1,TRBJ1-4
CASSQAEPRSPLHF,TGTGCCAGCAGCCAGGCGGAGCCTCGCTCACCCCTCCACTTT,.,TRBV14,.,TRBJ1-6
CASSPGREQETQYF,TGCGCCAGCAGCCCGGGCCGGGAACAAGAGACCCAGTACTTC,.,TRBV5-1,.,TRBJ2-5
CASSLNRETQYF,TGCGCCAGCAGCTTGAATCGGGAGACCCAGTACTTC,.,TRBV5-1,.,TRBJ2-5
CASSLGANYGYTF,TGTGCCAGCAGCTTGGGAGCGAACTATGGCTACACCTTC,.,TRBV5-6,.,TRBJ1-2
CASMGRRGNQPQHF,TGTGCCAGTATGGGCCGGCGGGGCAATCAGCCCCAGCATTTT,.,TRBV19,.,TRBJ1-5
CASSQDGGSYTEAFF,TGCGCCAGCAGCCAAGACGGAGGGTCGTACACTGAAGCTTTCTTT,once,TRBV4-1,.,TRBJ1-1
CATSRTGPIFYEQYF,TGTGCCACCTCGCGGACAGGGCCCATTTTCTACGAGCAGTACTTC,.,TRBV15,TRBD1,TRBJ2-7
CASSQGTGGTEQYF,TGTGCCAGCTCACAAGGGACAGGGGGGACCGAGCAGTACTTC,.,TRBV18,TRBD1,TRBJ2-7
CASSYEGRGNSPLHF,TGTGCCAGCAGTTACGAGGGTAGGGGGAATTCACCCCTCCACTTT,few,TRBV6-5,.,TRBJ1-6
CASSPRTGQAKNIQYF,TGTGCCAGTAGTCCCCGGACAGGGCAGGCCAAAAACATTCAGTACTTC,.,TRBV19,TRBD1,TRBJ2-4
CASSEGGGWPRNSPLHF,TGTGCCAGCAGTGAAGGTGGAGGGTGGCCACGTAATTCACCCCTCCACTTT,.,TRBV6-1,.,TRBJ1-6
CASSPPGPGNTIYF,TGTGCCAGCTCACCACCCGGGCCGGGAAACACCATATATTTT,.,TRBV18,.,TRBJ1-3
CASSFRGKQTQYF,TGTGCCAGCAGCTTTCGGGGGAAGCAGACCCAGTACTTC,.,TRBV11-2,.,TRBJ2-5
CASSQTGIANYGYTF,TGCGCCAGCAGCCAAACAGGGATAGCTAACTATGGCTACACCTTC,.,TRBV4-1,.,TRBJ1-2
CASSSGGPGSPLHF,TGTGCCAGCAGTAGTGGGGGGCCAGGTTCACCCCTCCACTTT,.,TRBV25-1,.,TRBJ1-6
CASKYAAVNEQYF,TGTGCCAGCAAGTACGCGGCCGTTAACGAGCAGTACTTC,.,TRBV6-1,.,TRBJ2-7
CASSSDRVHSPLHF,TGTGCCAGCAGTTCAGACAGGGTGCATTCACCCCTCCACTTT,.,TRBV6-5,TRBD1,TRBJ1-6
CASSLVRQGQNIQYF,TGTGCCAGCAGCTTGGTGCGACAGGGCCAAAACATTCAGTACTTC,.,TRBV5-6,TRBD1,TRBJ2-4